The source of this TCR beta chain is a study of cytomegalovirus exposure and HLA in healthy donors. The V end was cut by 5 bases, the J end by 5 bases, with 13 bases between. Germline V lookup: CDR1 LNHDA, CDR2 SQIVND (reference sequence). This CDR3 contains 14 residues. Repertoires were generated with immunoSEQ multiplex PCR, while TCRdb's copy carries only in-frame clones and drops some. The profile shows 280,000 or so clones, roughly 90% of them singletons. The specimen sequenced was PBMCs. This clonotype was obtained from a woman under 30 in good health and CMV-seronegative. The chain combines TRBV19 with TRBJ1-5; D may be TRBD1 (6 bases). CDR3 sequence reads: CASSPNRDYQPQHF. CDR3 sequence (DNA): TGTGCCAGTAGTCCTAACAGGGATTATCAGCCCCAGCATTTT. Looking up the rest from reference TRBV19 and TRBJ1-5 gives the full variable domain: DGGITQSPKYLFRKEGQNVTLSCEQNLNHDAMYWYRQDPGQGLRLIYYSQIVNDFQKGDIAEGYSVSREKKESFPLTVTSAQKNPTAFYLCASSPNRDYQPQHFGDGTRLSIL.